This note documents a single T cell receptor beta chain sequence. Antigen unknown. The data were obtained in a study of T cell repertoires and HLA-DP antigens. The CDR3 is 14 residues long. CDR1 and CDR2 (germline): SGDLS, YYNGEE. V was shortened by 3 bases and J by 5 bases, with 14 bases between the two germline ends. The primer mix covered 54 TRBV segments and 13 TRBJ segments. Profiling relied on immunoSEQ multiplex PCR, and the TCRdb table lists in-frame clones only, not all of them. The sample shows about 89,000 clones, about 89% of them seen only once. Sequenced material: CD4+ T cells from PBMCs. The chain uses TRBV9 and TRBJ2-5; a weak D match, TRBD1 (6 bases). This clonotype originated in a man aged 50 to 59 in good health and CMV-seronegative. DNA for the CDR3: TGTGCCAGCAGCGCAGGGGACACCAGGGAGACCCAGTACTTC. Translation: CASSAGDTRETQYF.